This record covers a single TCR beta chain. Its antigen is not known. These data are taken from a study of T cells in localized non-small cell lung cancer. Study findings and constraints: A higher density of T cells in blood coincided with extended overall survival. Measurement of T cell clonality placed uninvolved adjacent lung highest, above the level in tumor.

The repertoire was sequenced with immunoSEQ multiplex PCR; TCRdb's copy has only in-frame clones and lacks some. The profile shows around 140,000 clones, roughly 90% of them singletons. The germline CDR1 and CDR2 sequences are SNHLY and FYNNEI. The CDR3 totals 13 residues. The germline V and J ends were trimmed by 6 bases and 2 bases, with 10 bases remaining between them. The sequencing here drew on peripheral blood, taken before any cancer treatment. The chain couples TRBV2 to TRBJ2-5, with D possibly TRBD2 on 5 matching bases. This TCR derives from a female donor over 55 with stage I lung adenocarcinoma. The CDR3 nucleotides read TGTGCCAGCAGGCGGGCGGAACAAGAGACCCAGTACTTC. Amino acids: CASRRAEQETQYF.